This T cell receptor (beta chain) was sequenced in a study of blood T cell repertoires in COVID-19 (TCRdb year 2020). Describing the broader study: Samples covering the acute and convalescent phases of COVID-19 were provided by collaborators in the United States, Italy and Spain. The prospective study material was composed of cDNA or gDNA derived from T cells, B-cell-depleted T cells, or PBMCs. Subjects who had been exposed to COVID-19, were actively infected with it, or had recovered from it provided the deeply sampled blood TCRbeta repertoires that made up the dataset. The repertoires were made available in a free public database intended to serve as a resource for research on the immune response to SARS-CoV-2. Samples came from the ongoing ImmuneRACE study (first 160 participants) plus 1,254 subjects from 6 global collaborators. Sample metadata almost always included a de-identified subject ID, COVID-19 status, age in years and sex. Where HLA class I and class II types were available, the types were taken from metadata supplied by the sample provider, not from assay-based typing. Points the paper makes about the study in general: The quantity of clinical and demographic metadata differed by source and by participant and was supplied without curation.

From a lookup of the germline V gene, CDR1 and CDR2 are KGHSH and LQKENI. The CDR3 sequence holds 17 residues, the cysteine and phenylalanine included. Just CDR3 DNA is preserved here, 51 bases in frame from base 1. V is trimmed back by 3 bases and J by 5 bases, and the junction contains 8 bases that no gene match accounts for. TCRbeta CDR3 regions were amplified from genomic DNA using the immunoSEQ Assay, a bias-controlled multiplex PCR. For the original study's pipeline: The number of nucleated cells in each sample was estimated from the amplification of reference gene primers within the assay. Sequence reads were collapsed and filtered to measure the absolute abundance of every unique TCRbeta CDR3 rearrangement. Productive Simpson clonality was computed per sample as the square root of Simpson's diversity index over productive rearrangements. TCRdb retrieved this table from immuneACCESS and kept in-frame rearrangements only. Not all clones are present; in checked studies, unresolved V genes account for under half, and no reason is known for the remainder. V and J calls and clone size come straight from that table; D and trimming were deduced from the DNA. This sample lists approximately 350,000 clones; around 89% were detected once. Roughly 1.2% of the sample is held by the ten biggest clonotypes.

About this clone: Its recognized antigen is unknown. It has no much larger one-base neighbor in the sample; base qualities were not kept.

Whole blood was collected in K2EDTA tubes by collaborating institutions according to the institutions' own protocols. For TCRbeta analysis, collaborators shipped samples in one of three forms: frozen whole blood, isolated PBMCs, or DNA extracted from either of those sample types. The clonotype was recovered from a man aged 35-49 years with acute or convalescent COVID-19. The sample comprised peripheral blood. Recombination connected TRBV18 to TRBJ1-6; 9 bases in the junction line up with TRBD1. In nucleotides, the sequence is TGTGCCAGCTCACCCGGGACAGGGACGACAAATAATTCACCCCTCCACTTT. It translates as CASSPGTGTTNNSPLHF.